The present T cell receptor beta chain was sequenced within a study of technical replicates of blood from a few donors. The data were produced by immunoSEQ multiplex PCR, yet TCRdb's version contains in-frame clones alone and is incomplete. Of 70,000 to 80,000 clones in the sample, roughly 96% were seen once. The TCR originated in a human donor in good health. The source material was T cells isolated from PBMCs.

The CDR3 here is CASSRYSYEQYF. CDR3 bases: TGCGCCAGCAGCCGCTATTCCTACGAGCAGTACTTC. V gene TRBV4-1 combines with J gene TRBJ2-7; no clear D. The length of the CDR3 is 12 residues. Germline CDR1 is MGHRA and CDR2 is YSYEKL. V was clipped by 4 bases and J by 1 base, with 5 bases between them.